This T cell receptor (beta chain) was recovered during a study of lymphopenia after photon versus proton radiotherapy. Sequencing used immunoSEQ multiplex PCR; TCRdb keeps in-frame clones, though not all of them. The table includes approximately 21,000 clones, 85% detected once. Trimming removed 2 bases at V and 5 bases at J, with 15 bases between. This CDR3 comprises 15 residues. Germline CDR1 reads KGHSH; CDR2 reads LQKENI. The chain carries TRBV18 and TRBJ1-1, with D possibly TRBD1 on 5 matching bases. Sequencing used peripheral blood, obtained from a patient treated with photon-based radiotherapy. The origin of this receptor is a man aged 60-69 years with pancreatic cancer. DNA for the CDR3: TGTGCCAGCTCACCAACTCCCGGGGGTCGGACTGAAGCTTTCTTT. Residues: CASSPTPGGRTEAFF.